This TCR beta chain was obtained from a study of blood T cell repertoires in COVID-19. The CDR3 consists of 15 residues. V lost 5 bases to trimming and J lost 2 bases, with 15 bases between them. Germline V gene sequence: CDR1 SGDLS, CDR2 YYNGEE. The data were produced by immunoSEQ multiplex PCR, yet TCRdb's version contains in-frame clones alone and is incomplete. The data contain nearly 250,000 clones, around 86% of them singletons. The sequenced sample was peripheral blood. This receptor was taken from a woman of 80 years or more with COVID-19, enrolled during active disease. The chain carries TRBV9 and TRBJ2-3; D might be TRBD1 (6 bases). CDR3 DNA sequence: TGTGCCAGCAGTATACAGGGATCCCCCACAGATACGCAGTATTTT. Protein: CASSIQGSPTDTQYF.